This TCR beta chain is drawn from a study of T cell changes during pregnancy in multiple sclerosis. Germline V lookup: CDR1 KGHSH, CDR2 LQKENI. The CDR3 runs 16 residues. The V gene end was trimmed by 0 bases and the J gene end by 9 bases; junction bases not matched to a gene: 3. The assay was immunoSEQ multiplex PCR, and TCRdb's table has in-frame clones only and misses some. This table has about 80,000 clones, around 91% appearing once. This specimen consisted of peripheral blood, obtained before pregnancy. The rearrangement links TRBV18 to TRBJ2-1; 15 bases are a match to TRBD2. This clonotype was sampled from a female donor with multiple sclerosis, enrolled in a pregnancy study. The CDR3: CASSPPGLAGGGEQFF. The CDR3 coding sequence is TGTGCCAGCTCACCACCGGGACTAGCGGGGGGAGGTGAGCAGTTCTTC.